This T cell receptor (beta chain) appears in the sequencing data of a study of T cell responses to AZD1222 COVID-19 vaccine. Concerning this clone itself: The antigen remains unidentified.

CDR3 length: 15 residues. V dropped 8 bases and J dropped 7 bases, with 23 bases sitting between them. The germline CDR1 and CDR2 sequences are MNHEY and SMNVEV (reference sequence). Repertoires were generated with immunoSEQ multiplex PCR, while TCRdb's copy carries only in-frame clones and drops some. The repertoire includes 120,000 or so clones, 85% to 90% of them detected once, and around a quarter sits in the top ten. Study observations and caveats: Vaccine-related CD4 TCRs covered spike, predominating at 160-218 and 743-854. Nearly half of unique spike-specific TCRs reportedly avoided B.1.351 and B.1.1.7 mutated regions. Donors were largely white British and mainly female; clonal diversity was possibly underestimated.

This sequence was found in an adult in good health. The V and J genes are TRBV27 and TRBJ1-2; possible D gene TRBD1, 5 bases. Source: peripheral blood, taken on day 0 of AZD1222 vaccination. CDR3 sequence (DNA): TGTGCCAGCTGGCCCGCTTCACAGGAGTTGGGTGGCTACACCTTC. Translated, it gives CASWPASQELGGYTF.